This TCR beta chain was identified during a study of technical replicates of blood from several donors. The germline V gene has CDR1 MNHEY and CDR2 SVGAGI. V lost 5 bases and J 5 bases, leaving 17 bases between the germline ends. The CDR3 runs 15 residues. Produced via immunoSEQ multiplex PCR; TCRdb's table is partial and in-frame only. The sample carries about 85,000 clones, roughly 94% recorded once. The gene calls are TRBV6-5 and TRBJ2-3, with D possibly TRBD1 on 6 matching bases. Sequenced input: T cells isolated from PBMCs. The TCR sequence derives from a human donor in good health. CDR3 region: CASSHNPGQRDTQYF. Here the CDR3 DNA reads TGTGCCAGCAGTCACAACCCAGGACAGAGAGATACGCAGTATTTT.